The 13 T cell receptor beta chains below were found in one sample sequenced in a study of T cell repertoires in cytomegalovirus infection. TCRdb re-called the reads through MiXCR, storing one row per CDR3 protein. The table includes roughly 640,000 distinct CDR3 sequences, 24% detected once. The sample consisted of CD8+ T cells from PBMCs. Receptor source: a human donor in good health (CMV status not recorded). Some clones in this sample may be carry-over from other donors' samples.

This clonotype occurred a few times. The chain joins TRBV10-1 to TRBJ2-2; the D is unclear. Trimming stripped 1 base from V and 3 bases from J, with 3 bases between. This CDR3 spans 13 amino acids. Germline lookup yields CDR1 WNHNN and CDR2 SYGVQD (reference sequence). CDR3 in DNA: TGCGCCAGCAGTGAGTGGGACACCGGGGAGCTGTTTTTT. Translated: CASSEWDTGELFF.

The sample holds many counts of this clonotype. The chain has TRBV18 and TRBJ2-5; D might be TRBD1 (5 bases). The V gene's germline CDR1 is KGHSH and CDR2 LQKENI. This CDR3 contains 16 residues. Trimming cost V 2 bases and J 0 bases, with 13 bases left between them. The CDR3: CASSPGRGWYQETQYF. The CDR3 bases are TGTGCCAGCTCACCAGGAAGGGGCTGGTACCAAGAGACCCAGTACTTC.

In this sample, this clonotype turned up a few times. J is TRBJ1-2 and V is TRBV19; weak D call: TRBD1 (5 bases). Trimming stripped 5 bases from V and 1 base from J, with 23 bases between. The CDR3 sequence is 18 residues long. Germline lookup yields CDR1 LNHDA and CDR2 SQIVND (reference sequence). CDR3 DNA: TGTGCCAGTAGTCGTTACCCCCAGACAGAAAATTATAACTATGGCTACACCTTC. This gives the protein CASSRYPQTENYNYGYTF.

The table lists this clonotype with a few counts. The chain carries TRBV5-6 and TRBJ2-5; D perhaps matches TRBD1 (7 bases). The CDR3 spans 14 residues. Trimming took 4 bases from V and 5 from J, leaving 15 bases between them. Germline CDR1 is SGHDT and CDR2 is YYEEEE. CDR3 DNA: TGTGCCAGCAGCCCACTGACAGGGAGGGAGACCCAGTACTTC. Encoded protein: CASSPLTGRETQYF.

The V and J genes are TRBV6-6 and TRBJ2-3, with TRBD1 identical over 9 bases. With 6 bases clipped from V and 2 bases from J, the junction kept 6 bases outside the gene matches. This CDR3 contains 15 residues. Germline assignment: CDR1 MNHNY and CDR2 SVGAGI (reference sequence). This CDR3 is CASRGQGLTTDTQYF. Here the CDR3 DNA reads TGTGCCAGCAGGGGACAGGGCCTAACCACAGATACGCAGTATTTT.

This clonotype was observed a handful of times. This sequence joins TRBV6-1 and TRBJ2-7; tentatively, D is TRBD2 (5 bases). Germline CDR1 reads MNHNS; CDR2 reads SASEGT. CDR3 length: 12 amino acids. V was shortened by 7 bases and J by 2 bases, with 9 bases between the two germline ends. The CDR3 reads CASNSVAYEQYV. CDR3 bases: TGTGCCAGCAATAGCGTGGCCTACGAGCAGTACGTC.

The chain recombines TRBV12-3 or TRBV12-4 with TRBJ2-4, with D possibly TRBD2 on 6 matching bases. CDR3 length: 14 residues. Trimming took off 5 bases at V and 7 bases at J, with 15 bases between the two ends. The CDR3 sequence: CASSPRGKRNIQYF. For the CDR3, the DNA is TGTGCCAGCAGTCCTCGGGGGAAGAGGAACATTCAGTACTTC.

The sample holds a few counts of this clonotype. V usage is TRBV7-9 and J usage is TRBJ2-7, with 9 bases identical to TRBD1. Trimming removed 5 bases from V and 4 bases from J; junction bases left unmatched: 9. This CDR3 contains 15 residues. The germline V gene encodes CDR1 SEHNR and CDR2 FQNEAQ (reference sequence). The CDR3 loop is CASSLLGTGIYEQYF. The CDR3 nucleotides are TGTGCCAGCAGCCTACTCGGGACAGGGATATACGAGCAGTACTTC.

This clonotype was counted many times. The V gene is TRBV7-2, the J gene TRBJ2-1; 14 nucleotides line up with TRBD2. Germline V gene data show CDR1 as SGHTA and CDR2 as FQGNSA. This CDR3 spans 16 amino acids. J lost 3 bases, V lost 5 bases, and 3 bases had no gene match. The CDR3 DNA reads TGTGCCAGCAGCCGGACTAGCGGGGGGATCTACAATGAGCAGTTCTTC. Translating it yields CASSRTSGGIYNEQFF.

The rearrangement joins TRBV16 to TRBJ2-7, with D possibly TRBD2 on 6 matching bases. This CDR3 region has 15 residues. V was clipped by 3 bases and J by 0 bases, with 12 bases between them. Germline CDR1 KGHSY, CDR2 FQNENV. CDR3 amino acids: CASSHRRDLSYEQYF. CDR3 coding DNA: TGTGCCAGCAGCCATAGGAGGGACCTCTCCTACGAGCAGTACTTC.

This clonotype has just one count. A single base separates this from a much larger clone, so it may be a read error. The J gene is TRBJ2-4, the V gene TRBV7-3; D possibly uses TRBD1 or TRBD2 (6 bases each). The CDR3 sequence is 13 residues long. Per germline, CDR1 SGHTA and CDR2 FQGTGA. The ends were cut back, 3 bases at V and 9 bases at J, with 12 bases in the middle. CDR3 in amino acids: CASSFFGGGIQYF. CDR3 in DNA: TGTGCCAGCAGCTTCTTCGGAGGGGGCATTCAGTACTTC.

The V gene is TRBV3-1, the J gene TRBJ2-5; no clear D. Trimming stripped 0 bases from V and 3 bases from J, with 5 bases between. Germline values: CDR1 LGHDT, CDR2 YNNKEL (reference sequence). There are 13 residues in the CDR3. The CDR3 protein is CASSQDTEETQYF. The CDR3 DNA is TGTGCCAGCAGCCAAGATACGGAAGAGACCCAGTACTTC.

This chain connects TRBV14 to TRBJ1-2; D not certain. Trimming took off 0 bases at V and 4 bases at J, with 6 bases between the two ends. The CDR3 consists of 13 residues. Germline CDR1 and CDR2: SGHDN and FVKESK. CDR3 bases: TGTGCCAGCAGCCAAGAGAAGGGCTATGGCTACACCTTC. Translated, it gives CASSQEKGYGYTF.